The 9 T cell receptor beta chains in this list originate from one sample, sequenced in a study of blood T cell repertoires in COVID-19. The data were produced by immunoSEQ multiplex PCR, yet TCRdb's version contains in-frame clones alone and is incomplete. The sample includes 49,000 or so clones, 80% to 90% seen only once; the top ten take less than 8.5%. Sequencing was performed on peripheral blood. Every receptor here comes from a man aged 50-60 years with acute or convalescent COVID-19.

The V call is TRBV6-5, the J call TRBJ1-2; a possible D gene is TRBD1 (6 bases). The V gene's germline CDR1 is MNHEY and CDR2 SVGAGI. The CDR3 runs 13 residues. Trimming pared 6 bases from V and 3 bases from J, leaving 11 bases between. The CDR3 coding sequence is TGTGCCAGCAGCCTACAGGGTTACTATGGCTACACCTTC. It yields the protein CASSLQGYYGYTF.

This chain joins TRBV13 and TRBJ2-2; 9 positions match TRBD2. Germline CDR1 PRHDT, CDR2 FYEKMQ (reference sequence). V lost 2 bases and J lost 3; bases outside the gene matches: 4. The CDR3 has 16 amino acids. The CDR3 DNA follows: TGTGCCAGCAGCTTATCAGCGGGAGGATACACCGGGGAGCTGTTTTTT. Its protein product is CASSLSAGGYTGELFF.

The V call is TRBV2, the J call TRBJ1-1, with 9 bases lining up with TRBD1. Germline V gives CDR1 SNHLY, CDR2 FYNNEI. With 7 bases clipped from V and 9 bases from J, the junction kept 9 bases outside the gene matches. CDR3 length: 13 amino acids. The CDR3, as DNA: TGTGCCAGCATCGACAGGGGGTCACCAAAAGCTTTCTTT. It translates to CASIDRGSPKAFF. The whole variable domain, remainder taken from reference TRBV2 and TRBJ1-1, is EPEVTQTPSHQVTQMGQEVILRCVPISNHLYFYWYRQILGQKVEFLVSFYNNEISEKSEIFDDQFSVERPDGSNFTLKIRSTKLEDSAMYFCASIDRGSPKAFFGQGTRLTVV.

This chain links TRBV19 with TRBJ2-1, with TRBD2 identical over 8 bases. V gave up 5 bases and J gave up 4 bases; unmatched junction bases: 4. The germline CDR1 and CDR2 sequences are LNHDA and SQIVND (reference sequence). The CDR3 is made up of 14 amino acids. In nucleotides, the CDR3 is TGTGCCAGTAGTGTGACTAGCGATTACAATGAGCAGTTCTTC. Protein: CASSVTSDYNEQFF.

The V call is TRBV6-4, the J call TRBJ2-2, with TRBD2 matching 8 bases. The CDR3 has 15 residues. The germline gives CDR1 MRHNA, CDR2 SNTAGT. After removal of 4 bases from V and 1 base from J, the junction contained 2 bases not matched to a gene. As DNA, the CDR3 is TGTGCCAGCAGTGCCGCGGGAGGGAACACCGGGGAGCTGTTTTTT. As protein: CASSAAGGNTGELFF.

This clone was seen only once. CDR3 amino acids: CASSVTPQGRDEQFF. CDR3 nucleotide sequence: TGTGCCAGCAGCGTCACACCCCAGGGGCGGGATGAGCAGTTCTTC. The chain joins TRBV11-1 to TRBJ2-1; tentatively, D is TRBD1 (6 bases). V was pared by 5 bases and J by 8 bases, with 19 bases between. Germline loops: CDR1 SGHAT, CDR2 FQDESV (reference sequence). This CDR3 has 15 amino acids. The entire variable domain, with the rest obtained from reference TRBV11-1 and TRBJ2-1, is as follows: EAEVAQSPRYKITEKSQAVAFWCDPISGHATLYWYRQILGQGPELLVQFQDESVVDDSQLPKDRFSAERLKGVDSTLKIQPAELGDSAMYLCASSVTPQGRDEQFFGPGTRLTVL.

J is TRBJ1-1 and V is TRBV7-2, with a weak D call TRBD1 (6 bases). Germline-derived CDR1 and CDR2 are SGHTA and FQGNSA. Trimming cost V 4 bases and J 1 base, with 7 bases left between them. The CDR3 consists of 13 residues. The CDR3 protein is CASSSGQNTEAFF. CDR3 in DNA: TGTGCCAGCAGCTCGGGACAGAACACTGAAGCTTTCTTT. The full variable domain, completed using reference TRBV7-2 and TRBJ1-1, is GAGVSQSPSNKVTEKGKDVELRCDPISGHTALYWYRQSLGQGLEFLIYFQGNSAPDKSGLPSDRFSAERTGGSVSTLTIQRTQQEDSAVYLCASSSGQNTEAFFGQGTRLTVV.

The V call is TRBV5-1, the J call TRBJ2-2; weak D call: TRBD1 (5 bases). This CDR3 spans 15 amino acids. V lost 1 base to trimming and J lost 4 bases, with 11 bases between them. Germline V gene lookup returns CDR1 SGHRS and CDR2 YFSETQ. The CDR3 sequence is CASSLYQGTTGELFF. CDR3 nucleotide sequence: TGCGCCAGCAGCTTGTATCAGGGAACCACCGGGGAGCTGTTTTTT.

This clone was seen once. The chain links TRBV15 to TRBJ2-1; D possibly corresponds to TRBD2 (6 bases). The germline gives CDR1 LNHNV, CDR2 YYDKDF (reference sequence). Trimming cost V 0 bases and J 10 bases, with 10 bases left between them. The CDR3 is 13 residues long. The CDR3 DNA follows: TGTGCCACCAGCAGAGATTATGGGAGGGAGCAGTTCTTC. Protein product: CATSRDYGREQFF.